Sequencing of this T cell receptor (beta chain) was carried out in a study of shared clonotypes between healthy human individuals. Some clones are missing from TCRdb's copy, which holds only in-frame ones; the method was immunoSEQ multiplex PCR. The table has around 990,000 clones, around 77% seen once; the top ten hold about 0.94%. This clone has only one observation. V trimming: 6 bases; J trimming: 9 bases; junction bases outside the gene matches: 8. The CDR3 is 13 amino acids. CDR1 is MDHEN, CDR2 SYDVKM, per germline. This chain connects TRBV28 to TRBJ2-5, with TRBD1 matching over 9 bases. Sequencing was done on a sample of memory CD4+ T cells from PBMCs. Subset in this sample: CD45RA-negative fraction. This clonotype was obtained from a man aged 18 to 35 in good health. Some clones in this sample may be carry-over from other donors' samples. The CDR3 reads CASSWTGEGAQYF. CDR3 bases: TGTGCCAGCAGCTGGACAGGGGAGGGAGCCCAGTACTTC.